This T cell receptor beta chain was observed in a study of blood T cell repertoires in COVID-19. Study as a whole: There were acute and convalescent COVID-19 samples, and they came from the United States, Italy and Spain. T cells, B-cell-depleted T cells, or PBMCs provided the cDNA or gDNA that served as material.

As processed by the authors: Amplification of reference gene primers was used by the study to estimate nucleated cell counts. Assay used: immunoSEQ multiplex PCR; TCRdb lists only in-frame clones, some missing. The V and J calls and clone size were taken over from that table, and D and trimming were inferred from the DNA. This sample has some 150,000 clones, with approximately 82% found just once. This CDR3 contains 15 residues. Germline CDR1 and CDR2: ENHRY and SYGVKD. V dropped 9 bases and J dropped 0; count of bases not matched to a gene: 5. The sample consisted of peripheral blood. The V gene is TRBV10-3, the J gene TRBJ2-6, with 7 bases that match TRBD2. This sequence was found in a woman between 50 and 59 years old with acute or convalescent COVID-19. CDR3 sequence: CAIPSGPSGANVLTF. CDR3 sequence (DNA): TGTGCCATTCCTAGCGGACCCTCTGGGGCCAACGTCCTGACTTTC.